One and the same sample provided the 17 T cell receptor beta chains below, sequenced in a study of shared clonotypes between healthy human individuals. This table comes from immunoSEQ multiplex PCR, and its TCRdb copy is limited to in-frame clones, with some not included. The repertoire has nearly 1 million clones, over 75% of them found once; the top ten carry approximately 1.5%. Source material: memory CD4+ T cells sorted from blood. Subset given: CD45RA-negative fraction. The receptor set was obtained from a young man in good health.

The V call is TRBV19, the J call TRBJ2-7; D may match TRBD1 or TRBD2 (5 bases each). V lost 1 base to trimming and J lost 6 bases, with 13 bases between them. Germline CDR1 reads LNHDA; CDR2 reads SQIVND (reference sequence). CDR3 length equals 14 residues. The CDR3 DNA is TGTGCCAGTAGTATAGCGGGGTTGGGGCGCGAGCAGTACTTC. Its protein product is CASSIAGLGREQYF.

V is TRBV10-3 and J is TRBJ2-6, with D possibly matching TRBD1 (5 bases). V was shortened by 11 bases and J by 0 bases, with 14 bases between the two germline ends. CDR3 length: 15 amino acids. Germline V gene data show CDR1 as ENHRY and CDR2 as SYGVKD. CDR3 nucleotide sequence: TGTGCCGTCCAGGGTCTAAGCTCTGGGGCCAACGTCCTGACTTTC. The encoded protein is CAVQGLSSGANVLTF.

This sequence joins TRBV11-2 and TRBJ2-7; TRBD2 matches at 7 bases. The CDR3 has 15 residues. J lost 0 bases, V lost 3 bases, and 5 bases had no gene match. The germline V gene has CDR1 SGHAT and CDR2 FQNNGV. CDR3 amino acids: CASSFTSGNSYEQYF. CDR3 DNA: TGTGCCAGCAGCTTTACCAGCGGGAACTCCTACGAGCAGTACTTC.

Points on this clone: A read error may account for a junction end that differs from germline. The chain recombines TRBV7-7 with TRBJ2-1; possible D gene TRBD2, 6 bases. Germline CDR1 and CDR2: SSHAT and FNYEAQ (reference sequence). The CDR3 is made up of 14 amino acids. Here the CDR3 DNA reads TGTGCTAGCAGCCGACTAGGGGACCTGGGTGAGCAGTTCTTC. It encodes CASSRLGDLGEQFF.

This chain uses TRBV5-1 with TRBJ2-5; 11 bases map to TRBD2. This CDR3 is 18 amino acids long. Per germline, CDR1 SGHRS and CDR2 YFSETQ. J lost 4 bases, V lost 3 bases, and 14 bases had no gene match. CDR3: CASSSTSLPTSGVETQYF. CDR3 DNA sequence: TGCGCCAGCAGCTCTACCTCCTTACCGACTAGCGGGGTAGAGACCCAGTACTTC.

CDR3 coding DNA: TGTGCCAGCAGGGATCAGGGTCAGGGTTCACCCCTCCACTTT. Translated, it gives CASRDQGQGSPLHF. This chain links TRBV2 with TRBJ1-6, with a tentative D call TRBD1 (5 bases). Germline loops: CDR1 SNHLY, CDR2 FYNNEI. The ends were cut back, 6 bases at V and 9 bases at J, with 15 bases in the middle. There are 14 residues in the CDR3.

The rearrangement joins TRBV6-5 to TRBJ2-2, with D hard to call. The CDR3 consists of 14 residues. Germline V CDR1 and CDR2: MNHEY, SVGAGI. V was trimmed by 5 bases and J by 0 bases, leaving 7 bases between them. The CDR3 sequence: CASSPIPNTGELFF. The CDR3 nucleotides are TGTGCCAGCAGTCCCATCCCGAACACCGGGGAGCTGTTTTTT.

The chain couples TRBV6-4 to TRBJ2-3; D gene ambiguous. With 5 bases removed from V and 2 bases from J, the gap between germline ends came to 8 bases. CDR1 is MRHNA, CDR2 SNTAGT, per germline. The CDR3 is 13 residues long. The CDR3 DNA sequence: TGTGCCAGCAGTTGGACCTACACAGATACGCAGTATTTT. Its protein is CASSWTYTDTQYF.

The chain uses TRBV28 and TRBJ1-4; unclear D gene. Looked up from germline, CDR1 is MDHEN and CDR2 is SYDVKM. This CDR3 spans 13 amino acids. Trimming pared 7 bases from V and 4 bases from J, leaving 10 bases between. The CDR3 nucleotides read TGTGCCAGCACCCGGGAGTTTAATGAAAAACTGTTTTTT. Encoded protein: CASTREFNEKLFF. Using reference TRBV28 and TRBJ1-4 for the parts outside the CDR3, the full variable domain is DVKVTQSSRYLVKRTGEKVFLECVQDMDHENMFWYRQDPGLGLRLIYFSYDVKMKEKGDIPEGYSVSREKKERFSLILESASTNQTSMYLCASTREFNEKLFFGSGTQLSVL.

V usage is TRBV10-3 and J usage is TRBJ2-1; 9 bases map to TRBD2. The germline V gene encodes CDR1 ENHRY and CDR2 SYGVKD. CDR3 length: 11 amino acids. The trim removed 3 bases at V and 15 bases at J, leaving 3 bases unmatched. Written as DNA, the CDR3 is TGTGCCATCAGTGAAGCGGGGGGCAGGTTCTTC. The encoded protein is CAISEAGGRFF.

V usage is TRBV7-9 and J usage is TRBJ2-7; TRBD2 matches 10 bases. J was trimmed by 6 bases and V by 1 base; bases with no gene match: 3. This CDR3 has 14 residues. Germline-derived CDR1 and CDR2 are SEHNR and FQNEAQ (reference sequence). The CDR3 nucleotides are TGTGCCAGCAGCTTAGGTCTAGCGGGAGCCGAGCAGTACTTC. The encoded protein is CASSLGLAGAEQYF.

The V call is TRBV6-5, the J call TRBJ2-1; 10 bases fit TRBD2. The germline CDR1 and CDR2 sequences are MNHEY and SVGAGI. The CDR3 has 13 amino acids. V shed 5 bases, J shed 8 bases, and the junction held 3 bases outside the gene matches. The chain's CDR3 is CASSGLAADEQFF. The CDR3 DNA reads as TGTGCCAGCAGTGGACTAGCGGCCGATGAGCAGTTCTTC.

The gene calls are TRBV30 and TRBJ1-6; D remains unclear. Germline values: CDR1 GTSNPN, CDR2 SVGIG (reference sequence). V was trimmed by 0 bases and J by 2 bases, leaving 17 bases between them. There are 18 residues in the CDR3. The CDR3 DNA sequence: TGTGCCTGGAGTGTAGGAGCCCAAACTAGGGCCTATAATTCACCCCTCCACTTT. It codes for CAWSVGAQTRAYNSPLHF.

This clone has a single count. The chain recombines TRBV6-5 with TRBJ2-7; maybe TRBD1 (7 bases). The V and J ends lost 2 bases and 0 bases respectively, with 14 bases between them. The length of the CDR3 is 16 residues. Looked up from germline, CDR1 is MNHEY and CDR2 is SVGAGI. For the CDR3, the DNA is TGTGCCAGCAGTTACGGTCCAGGGGGGAGCTCCTACGAGCAGTACTTC. Translated: CASSYGPGGSSYEQYF.

CDR3 sequence reads: CASSHDLTGGSLRYF. The CDR3 bases are TGTGCCAGCAGCCACGATTTGACAGGCGGGTCCTTAAGGTACTTC. The chain joins TRBV7-9 to TRBJ2-7; possible D gene TRBD1, 6 bases. This CDR3 region has 15 residues. Germline V gene lookup returns CDR1 SEHNR and CDR2 FQNEAQ (reference sequence). Between the trimmed V and J ends, which lost 5 bases and 12 bases, there was a span of 26 bases.

Comment on this clone: Other DNA sequences in this specimen translate into the identical CDR3. The chain is built from TRBV9 and TRBJ1-4, with 10 bases identical to TRBD1. The CDR3 consists of 14 residues. J gave up 8 bases and V 5 bases, and 6 bases lay outside the gene matches. Per germline, CDR1 SGDLS and CDR2 YYNGEE. The CDR3 DNA reads as TGTGCCAGCAGTGAGACAGGGGGCCGCGAAAAACTGTTTTTT. It translates to CASSETGGREKLFF.

The rearrangement joins TRBV7-9 to TRBJ2-7, with 8 bases that match TRBD1. CDR3 size: 16 residues. Germline lookup yields CDR1 SEHNR and CDR2 FQNEAQ (reference sequence). Trimming removed 6 bases from V and 3 bases from J; junction bases left unmatched: 13. In nucleotides, the CDR3 is TGTGCCAGCAGGGGGATCCAGGGGGCGAACCTCTACGAGCAGTACTTC. Protein product: CASRGIQGANLYEQYF. The full variable domain, with the rest looked up from reference TRBV7-9 and TRBJ2-7, is DTGVSQNPRHKITKRGQNVTFRCDPISEHNRLYWYRQTLGQGPEFLTYFQNEAQLEKSRLLSDRFSAERPKGSFSTLEIQRTEQGDSAMYLCASRGIQGANLYEQYFGPGTRLTVT.